This T cell receptor (beta chain) was retrieved from a study of cytomegalovirus exposure and HLA in healthy donors. Study observations and caveats: According to a later analysis, donors in an Asian-associated ancestry cluster reportedly had fewer N-insertions than the roughly 670-donor mean. When presence/absence was analysed, sequencing depth was taken to be roughly uniform across donors. Reports state that TCR beta sequences accurately predicted most subjects' HLA-A and HLA-B alleles. Being indistinguishable, some V segments were excluded, TRBV6-2 and TRBV6-3 among them.

This CDR3 is 14 amino acids long. From germline, CDR1 is SGHTA and CDR2 FQGTGA. V shed 0 bases, J shed 6 bases, and the junction held 4 bases outside the gene matches. 60 Vbeta and 13 Jbeta primers were used in PCR. Assay: immunoSEQ multiplex PCR; the TCRdb copy retains only in-frame clones and omits some. This sample yields fewer than 75,000 clones, of which roughly 75% are seen a single time; about 4.7% belongs to the top ten. Concerning this clone: Its matching antigen is unknown.

The chain employs TRBV7-3 and TRBJ1-1, with 7 positions matching TRBD1. The sequenced material came from PBMCs. This sequence originates from a woman aged 30 to 39 in good health and CMV-seronegative. The CDR3 nucleotides read TGTGCCAGCAGCTTAACGTCAGGGGGGCCTGAAGCTTTCTTT. This sequence encodes CASSLTSGGPEAFF.